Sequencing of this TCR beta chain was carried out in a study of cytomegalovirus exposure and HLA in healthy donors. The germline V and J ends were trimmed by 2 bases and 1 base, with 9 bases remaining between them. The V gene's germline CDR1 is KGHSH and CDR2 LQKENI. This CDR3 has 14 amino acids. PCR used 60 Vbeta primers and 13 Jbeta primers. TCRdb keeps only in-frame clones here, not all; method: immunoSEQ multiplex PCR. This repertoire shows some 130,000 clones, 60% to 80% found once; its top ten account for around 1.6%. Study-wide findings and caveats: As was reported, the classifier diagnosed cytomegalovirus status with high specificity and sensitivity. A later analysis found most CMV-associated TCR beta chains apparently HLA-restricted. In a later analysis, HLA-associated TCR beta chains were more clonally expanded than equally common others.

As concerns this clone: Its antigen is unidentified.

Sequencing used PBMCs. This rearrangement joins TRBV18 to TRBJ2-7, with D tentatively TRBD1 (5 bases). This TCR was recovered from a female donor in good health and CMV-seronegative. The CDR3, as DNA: TGTGCCAGCTCACCATCGACAGCATCCTACGAGCAGTACTTC. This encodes CASSPSTASYEQYF.